A selection of T cell receptor beta chains follows, all from one sample in a study of CD8+ T cells in alopecia areata. The repertoire was sequenced with immunoSEQ multiplex PCR; TCRdb's copy has only in-frame clones and lacks some. This repertoire shows 100,000 to 150,000 clones, roughly 63% found once; its top ten account for around 30%. The material was CD8+ T cells sorted from blood, obtained at week 4, from a patient treated with tofacitinib. The receptors come from a human donor with alopecia areata. The conserved cysteine and the conserved F or W are not part of the CDR3 here. Each record gives: CDR3 protein, V gene, J gene, clone size. Size is stated for part of the rows, as once, few or many counts, or as a class when the clone is expanded.

CDR3 protein: ASSEHVAGGAQDTQY
V gene: TRBV6-4
J gene: TRBJ2-3
clone size: few

CDR3 protein: ASSLGTTIAKNIQY
V gene: TRBV11-2
J gene: TRBJ2-4
clone size: NA

CDR3 protein: ASSVGGYRGNEQY
V gene: TRBV9
J gene: TRBJ2-7
clone size: NA

CDR3 protein: ASSLLPGLGYGYT
V gene: TRBV27
J gene: TRBJ1-2
clone size: NA

CDR3 protein: ASSTGSEKLF
V gene: TRBV9
J gene: TRBJ1-4
clone size: NA

CDR3 protein: SALPIGGGYNEQF
V gene: TRBV29-1
J gene: TRBJ2-1
clone size: NA

CDR3 protein: ASSLATGQGTDTQY
V gene: TRBV7-9
J gene: TRBJ2-3
clone size: NA

CDR3 protein: AWSQGGTQY
V gene: TRBV30
J gene: TRBJ2-5
clone size: once

CDR3 protein: AWVSETGELF
V gene: TRBV30
J gene: TRBJ2-2
clone size: NA

CDR3 protein: AWSHQSGMSEQF
V gene: TRBV30
J gene: TRBJ2-1
clone size: few

CDR3 protein: SVGGLAFYNEQF
V gene: TRBV29-1
J gene: TRBJ2-1
clone size: few

CDR3 protein: ASSSGRDYQETQY
V gene: TRBV7-9
J gene: TRBJ2-5
clone size: NA

CDR3 protein: SAAAGGIYGYT
V gene: TRBV29-1
J gene: TRBJ1-2
clone size: NA

CDR3 protein: SFPAGNYGYT
V gene: TRBV29-1
J gene: TRBJ1-2
clone size: few

CDR3 protein: AWRDQPQH
V gene: TRBV30
J gene: TRBJ1-5
clone size: few

CDR3 protein: ASSPSQGYNSPLH
V gene: TRBV7-9
J gene: TRBJ1-6
clone size: NA

CDR3 protein: ASSLGGEETQY
V gene: TRBV7-2
J gene: TRBJ2-5
clone size: NA

CDR3 protein: ASSQSNRTSTNEQF
V gene: TRBV23-1
J gene: TRBJ2-1
clone size: NA

CDR3 protein: ASSLGTGEAEQY
V gene: TRBV5-6
J gene: TRBJ2-7
clone size: NA

CDR3 protein: ASSSGAGRQPQH
V gene: TRBV27
J gene: TRBJ1-5
clone size: NA

CDR3 protein: ASSTGQGIAEAF
V gene: TRBV7-9
J gene: TRBJ1-1
clone size: NA

CDR3 protein: ASSVGSGGYT
V gene: TRBV9
J gene: TRBJ1-2
clone size: few

CDR3 protein: ASSFPPSGLAGIADTQY
V gene: TRBV28
J gene: TRBJ2-3
clone size: NA

CDR3 protein: ASSVTSGGLEDEQF
V gene: TRBV7-9
J gene: TRBJ2-1
clone size: NA

CDR3 protein: AWTLTNEQF
V gene: TRBV30
J gene: TRBJ2-1
clone size: NA

CDR3 protein: AWSEAGGYGYT
V gene: TRBV30
J gene: TRBJ1-2
clone size: NA

CDR3 protein: ASSQDPPGSPQH
V gene: TRBV14
J gene: TRBJ1-5
clone size: NA

CDR3 protein: ASSLAGTYNEQF
V gene: TRBV7-9
J gene: TRBJ2-1
clone size: NA

CDR3 protein: AARTDSSYEQY
V gene: TRBV15
J gene: TRBJ2-7
clone size: NA

CDR3 protein: SVPGGGPQGYGYT
V gene: TRBV29-1
J gene: TRBJ1-2
clone size: NA

CDR3 protein: SVVRGNTEAF
V gene: TRBV29-1
J gene: TRBJ1-1
clone size: few

CDR3 protein: ASSPTIQGGGQPQH
V gene: TRBV7-9
J gene: TRBJ1-5
clone size: NA

CDR3 protein: ATSGGGHGYT
V gene: TRBV6-5
J gene: TRBJ1-2
clone size: NA

CDR3 protein: AAPGASEAF
V gene: TRBV30
J gene: TRBJ1-1
clone size: few

CDR3 protein: ASSQDHSNQPQH
V gene: TRBV4-1
J gene: TRBJ1-5
clone size: NA

CDR3 protein: ASAEVLNEQF
V gene: TRBV12-5
J gene: TRBJ2-1
clone size: NA

CDR3 protein: ASSRALPNTEAF
V gene: TRBV5-6
J gene: TRBJ1-1
clone size: NA

CDR3 protein: ASSFQGGTYEQY
V gene: TRBV27
J gene: TRBJ2-7
clone size: NA

CDR3 protein: AWSQGGETQY
V gene: TRBV30
J gene: TRBJ2-5
clone size: NA

CDR3 protein: ASYPRLAGGTMTYEQY
V gene: TRBV18
J gene: TRBJ2-7
clone size: NA

CDR3 protein: ASSYRGTGLLDTQY
V gene: TRBV23-1
J gene: TRBJ2-3
clone size: few

CDR3 protein: AILDPRDTEAF
V gene: TRBV10-3
J gene: TRBJ1-1
clone size: NA

CDR3 protein: ASSLALGGAAAKNIQY
V gene: TRBV7-8
J gene: TRBJ2-4
clone size: NA

CDR3 protein: SVEGQGKIYEQY
V gene: TRBV29-1
J gene: TRBJ2-7
clone size: NA

CDR3 protein: ASSLVGPVEQY
V gene: TRBV27
J gene: TRBJ2-7
clone size: NA

CDR3 protein: AWTSGQQIYNSPLH
V gene: TRBV30
J gene: TRBJ1-6
clone size: NA

CDR3 protein: ASSFGARSYEQY
V gene: TRBV5-6
J gene: TRBJ2-7
clone size: NA